The rows below give T cell receptor beta chains drawn from one sample of a study of blood T cell repertoires in COVID-19. TCRdb keeps only in-frame clones here, not all; method: immunoSEQ multiplex PCR. The sample shows under 200,000 clones, 70% to 90% of them seen only once. Sequencing input: peripheral blood. Source of these receptors: a woman in her sixties with COVID-19, enrolled during active disease. Both conserved end residues are part of each CDR3. Each record gives: V gene, D gene, J gene, clone size, CDR3 protein, CDR3 DNA. A D gene is named only where the DNA matches it firmly. Rows give clone size only sometimes, using once, few, many, or a class for an expanded clone.

V: TRBV2
D: -
J: TRBJ2-5
size: -
CDR3: CASNRADVQETQYF
DNA: TGTGCCAGCAACCGAGCGGACGTTCAAGAGACCCAGTACTTC

V: TRBV2
D: -
J: TRBJ1-1
size: many
CDR3: CASRTNAGNTEAFF
DNA: TGTGCCAGCCGAACTAATGCGGGGAACACTGAAGCTTTCTTT

V: TRBV5-6
D: -
J: TRBJ1-1
size: -
CDR3: CASSGEGAVDTEAFF
DNA: TGTGCCAGCAGCGGGGAAGGGGCCGTGGATACTGAAGCTTTCTTT

V: TRBV6-6
D: -
J: TRBJ1-2
size: once
CDR3: CASTQDRNGYTF
DNA: TGTGCCAGCACCCAGGACAGAAATGGCTACACCTTC

V: TRBV5-6
D: TRBD1
J: TRBJ1-1
size: -
CDR3: CASSSPWRQGLEAFF
DNA: TGTGCCAGCAGCTCCCCTTGGCGACAGGGGCTGGAAGCTTTCTTT

V: TRBV3-1/TRBV3-2
D: -
J: TRBJ2-1
size: -
CDR3: CASSQVQGSHEQFF
DNA: TGTGCCAGCAGCCAAGTCCAGGGAAGCCATGAGCAGTTCTTC

V: TRBV30
D: -
J: TRBJ1-5
size: -
CDR3: CAWSTGTGFSNQPQHF
DNA: TGTGCCTGGAGTACAGGGACGGGATTTAGCAATCAGCCCCAGCATTTT

V: TRBV24-1
D: TRBD2
J: TRBJ2-2
size: -
CDR3: CATSDPIVAGGTGELFF
DNA: TGTGCCACCAGTGACCCTATTGTAGCGGGGGGTACCGGGGAGCTGTTTTTT

V: TRBV2
D: TRBD1
J: TRBJ1-3
size: -
CDR3: CASSGPTGPASGNTIYF
DNA: TGTGCCAGCAGTGGACCGACAGGGCCAGCTTCTGGAAACACCATATATTTT

V: TRBV18
D: -
J: TRBJ1-2
size: -
CDR3: CASSPATYGYTF
DNA: TGTGCCAGCTCACCTGCTACCTATGGCTACACCTTC

V: TRBV7-2
D: -
J: TRBJ2-3
size: -
CDR3: CASSFDGGTDTQYF
DNA: TGTGCCAGCAGCTTTGACGGGGGCACAGATACGCAGTATTTT

V: TRBV10-2
D: TRBD1
J: TRBJ2-2
size: -
CDR3: CASRRQGNTGELFF
DNA: TGCGCCAGCAGAAGACAGGGTAACACCGGGGAGCTGTTTTTT

V: TRBV6-5
D: -
J: TRBJ1-5
size: -
CDR3: CASSYSRSRGNQPQHF
DNA: TGTGCCAGCAGTTACTCCCGAAGCAGGGGCAATCAGCCCCAGCATTTT

V: TRBV4-2
D: -
J: TRBJ2-1
size: -
CDR3: CASSQDGGNEQFF
DNA: TGTGCCAGCAGCCAAGATGGGGGGAATGAGCAGTTCTTC

V: TRBV12-5
D: -
J: TRBJ1-2
size: -
CDR3: CASGLAPQGIHYGYTF
DNA: TGTGCTAGTGGTTTGGCACCTCAGGGGATTCACTATGGCTACACCTTC

V: TRBV12-3/TRBV12-4
D: -
J: TRBJ1-1
size: -
CDR3: CASSLRGTEAFF
DNA: TGTGCCAGCAGTTTGCGCGGCACTGAAGCTTTCTTT